This TCR beta chain comes out of a study of regulatory T cells in long-lasting Graves disease. iRepertoire HTBI primers and Arm-PCR of CDR3 regions built TCR beta libraries. TCRdb reprocessed the multiplex PCR reads via MiXCR and lists one record per CDR3 protein. This sample carries about half a million distinct CDR3 sequences, 9.5% to 15% of them seen once, and the ten largest clones take more than 8%. The sample holds many counts of this clonotype. Specified time point: newly diagnosed GD, antithyroid drugs for less than 3 months. PBMC RNA was the source of the TCR library. The same sample was also studied in work on T cells in Graves' hyperthyroidism and ophthalmopathy.

The clonotype originates from a woman in her twenties or thirties with Graves disease. The sequences come from peripheral blood mononuclear cells (PBMCs), collected at new diagnosis, from a patient treated with antithyroid drugs.

Here the CDR3 reads CASSPTGQGDAFF. CDR3 DNA sequence: TGTGCCAGCTCACCAACGGGACAGGGAGATGCTTTCTTT. V and J are TRBV18 and TRBJ1-1, with TRBD1 identical over 9 bases. Germline V gene sequence: CDR1 KGHSH, CDR2 LQKENI. The CDR3 is made up of 13 amino acids. Unmatched junction bases numbered 6, after V lost 2 bases and J lost 11 bases.